A selection of T cell receptor beta chains follows, all from one sample in a study of shared clonotypes between healthy human individuals. Assay used: immunoSEQ multiplex PCR; TCRdb lists only in-frame clones, some missing. This sample yields fewer than 2.5 million clones, of which approximately 94% are seen a single time; approximately 0.36% belongs to the top ten. Sequencing used naive CD4+ T cells from PBMCs. The receptors originated from a man between 18 and 35 years old in good health. Some clones in this sample may be carry-over from other donors' samples. The CDR3 runs from the conserved cysteine through the conserved F or W.

v_call	cdr3_aa
TRBV5-1	CASSPLTGYGYTF
TRBV6-1	CASRTGTGTYGYTF
TRBV4-2	CASSQDRGASQETQYF
TRBV5-1	CASSTNRGDEKLFF
TRBV2	CGEGGGPAETQYF
TRBV5-5	CASSLGGQRYEQYF
TRBV6-1	CASTSDRGFPGELFF
TRBV11-3	CASSLGLAGTTDTQYF
TRBV7-9	CASSYYQGNTEAFF
TRBV7-3	CASSSAWSDTQYF
TRBV6-5	CASSYLPNYEQCF
TRBV19	CASHRTGESTMGYTF
TRBV6-1	CASSETSSSTDTQYF
TRBV5-1	CASSEQGAGNTEAFF
TRBV7-3	CASSYGLTGNEQFF
TRBV2	CASLPGPSGTDTQYF
TRBV5-4	CASSRSYNEQFF
TRBV6-5	CASRDSTDTQYF
TRBV5-1	CASSFVGEPITDTQYF
TRBV10-3	CAISESLWDTGNTIYF
TRBV18	CASSRYREWNTEAFF
TRBV15	CATSKGLIGPANYGYTF
TRBV25-1	CASSWGTSNYGYTF
TRBV18	CASYGERYTGELFF
TRBV4-1	CASSQLTGEREQYF
TRBV15	CATSRPGQGNNEQFF
TRBV28	CASRQSTGAGYGYTF
TRBV11-2	CASSLDLRGWAGELFF
TRBV5-4	CASSGRGQNTEAFF
TRBV18	CASSPPGRIFSGNTIYF
TRBV11-2	CASSSPQGSGEQFF
TRBV29-1	CSVVPQAPSYEQYF
TRBV5-4	CASSGTSGRAPGELFF
TRBV6-1	CASSPRTGVAYEQYF
TRBV11-2	CASKSAERIEQYF
TRBV28	CASSPTSGRVNEQFF
TRBV4-2	CASSQDPFTGELFF
TRBV7-9	CASTFSYEQYF
TRBV28	CASSLPGQELF
TRBV27	CASSTLAGGLGNTEAFF
TRBV15	CATKGTIGEQYF
TRBV7-3	CASSLIGGQISNYGYTF
TRBV30	CAWRGGRGLSGANVLTF
TRBV7-8	CASSLGPAAAKNIQYF
TRBV7-9	CASSPSQAVLEQFF
TRBV5-1	CASSLVPGADGYTF
TRBV7-3	CASSPGTFYNEQFF
TRBV14	CASSPRLAGGLVGENEQFF
TRBV7-2	CASSFGGTMNTEAFF